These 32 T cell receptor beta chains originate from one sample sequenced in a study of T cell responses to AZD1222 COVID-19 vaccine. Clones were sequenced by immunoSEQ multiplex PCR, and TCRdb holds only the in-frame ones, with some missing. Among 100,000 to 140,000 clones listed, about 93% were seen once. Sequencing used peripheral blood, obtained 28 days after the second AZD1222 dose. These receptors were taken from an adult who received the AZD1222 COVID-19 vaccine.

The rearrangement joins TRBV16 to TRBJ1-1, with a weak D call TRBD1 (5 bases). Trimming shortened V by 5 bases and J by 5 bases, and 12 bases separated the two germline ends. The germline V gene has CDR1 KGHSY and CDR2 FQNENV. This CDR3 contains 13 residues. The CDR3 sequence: CASSGLGGTEAFF. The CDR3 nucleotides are TGTGCCAGCAGCGGGTTGGGGGGAACTGAAGCTTTCTTT. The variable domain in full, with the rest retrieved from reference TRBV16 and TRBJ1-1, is GEEVAQTPKHLVRGEGQKAKLYCAPIKGHSYVFWYQQVLKNEFKFLISFQNENVFDETGMPKERFSAKCLPNSPCSLEIQATKLEDSAVYFCASSGLGGTEAFFGQGTRLTVV.

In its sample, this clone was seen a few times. The CDR3 DNA sequence: TGTGCCAGCAGCTTGGCCAGGGGGGGTGGCTACACCTTC. Protein sequence: CASSLARGGGYTF. J is TRBJ1-2 and V is TRBV5-4; 7 bases align to TRBD1. After removal of 0 bases from V and 7 bases from J, the junction contained 3 bases not matched to a gene. This CDR3 is built from 13 residues. In germline, CDR1 is SGHNT, CDR2 YYREEE (reference sequence).

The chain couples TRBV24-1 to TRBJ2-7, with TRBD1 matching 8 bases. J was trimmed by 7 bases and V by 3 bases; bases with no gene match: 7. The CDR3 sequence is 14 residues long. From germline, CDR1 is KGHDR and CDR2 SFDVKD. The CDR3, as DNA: TGTGCCACCAGTGATGCACCAGGGGGCGAAGAGCAGTACTTC. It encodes CATSDAPGGEEQYF.

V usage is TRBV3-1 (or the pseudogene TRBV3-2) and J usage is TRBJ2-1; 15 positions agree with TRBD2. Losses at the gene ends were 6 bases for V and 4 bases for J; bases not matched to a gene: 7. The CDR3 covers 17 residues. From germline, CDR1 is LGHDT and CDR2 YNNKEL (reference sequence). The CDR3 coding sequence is TGTGCCAGCAGGGGGACTAGCGGGAGGTCTTATTACAATGAGCAGTTCTTC. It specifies CASRGTSGRSYYNEQFF.

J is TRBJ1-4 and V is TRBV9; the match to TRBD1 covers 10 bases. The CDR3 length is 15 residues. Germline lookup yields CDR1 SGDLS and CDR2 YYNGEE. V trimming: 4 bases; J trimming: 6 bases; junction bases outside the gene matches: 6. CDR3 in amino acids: CASSPGTGAYEKLFF. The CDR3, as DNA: TGTGCCAGCAGCCCCGGGACAGGGGCATATGAAAAACTGTTTTTT.

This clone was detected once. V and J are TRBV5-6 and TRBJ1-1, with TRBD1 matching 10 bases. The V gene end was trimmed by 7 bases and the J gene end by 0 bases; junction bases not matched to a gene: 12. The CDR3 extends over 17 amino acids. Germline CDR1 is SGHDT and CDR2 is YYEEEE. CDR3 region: CASGRQGAARMNTEAFF. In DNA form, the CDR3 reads TGTGCCAGCGGAAGACAGGGGGCGGCCCGCATGAACACTGAAGCTTTCTTT. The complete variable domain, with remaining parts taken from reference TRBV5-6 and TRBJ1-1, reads DAGVTQSPTHLIKTRGQQVTLRCSPKSGHDTVSWYQQALGQGPQFIFQYYEEEERQRGNFPDRFSGHQFPNYSSELNVNALLLGDSALYLCASGRQGAARMNTEAFFGQGTRLTVV.

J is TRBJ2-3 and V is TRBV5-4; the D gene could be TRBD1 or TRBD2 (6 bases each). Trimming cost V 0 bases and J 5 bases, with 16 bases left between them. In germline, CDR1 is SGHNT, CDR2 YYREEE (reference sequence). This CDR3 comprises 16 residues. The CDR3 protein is CASSLALGGPLDTQYF. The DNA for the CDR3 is TGTGCCAGCAGCTTGGCCCTCGGGGGCCCATTAGATACGCAGTATTTT. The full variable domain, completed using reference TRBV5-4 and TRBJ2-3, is ETGVTQSPTHLIKTRGQQVTLRCSSQSGHNTVSWYQQALGQGPQFIFQYYREEENGRGNFPPRFSGLQFPNYSSELNVNALELDDSALYLCASSLALGGPLDTQYFGPGTRLTVL.

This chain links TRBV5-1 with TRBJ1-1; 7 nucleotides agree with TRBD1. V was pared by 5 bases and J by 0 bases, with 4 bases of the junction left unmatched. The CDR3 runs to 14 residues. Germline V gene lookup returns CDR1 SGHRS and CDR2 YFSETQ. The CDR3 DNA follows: TGCGCCAGCAGTACAGGGGAGGTGAACACTGAAGCTTTCTTT. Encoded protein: CASSTGEVNTEAFF.

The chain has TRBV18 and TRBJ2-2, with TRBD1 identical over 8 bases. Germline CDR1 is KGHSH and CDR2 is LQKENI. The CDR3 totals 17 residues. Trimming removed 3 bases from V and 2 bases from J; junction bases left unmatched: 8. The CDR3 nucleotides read TGTGCCAGCTCACCCCTAGGGACAGGAGCAAACACCGGGGAGCTGTTTTTT. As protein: CASSPLGTGANTGELFF.

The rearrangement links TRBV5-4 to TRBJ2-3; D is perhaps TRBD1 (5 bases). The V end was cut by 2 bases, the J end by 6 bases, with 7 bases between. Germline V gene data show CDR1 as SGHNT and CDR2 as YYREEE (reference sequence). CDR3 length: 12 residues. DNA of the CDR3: TGTGCCAGCAGCTTTAAGGGGGATACGCAGTATTTT. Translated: CASSFKGDTQYF.

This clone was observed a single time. CDR3 DNA: TGTGCCAGCAGGGACAGGGGAATCGAGCAGTACTTC. Translated, it gives CASRDRGIEQYF. This chain uses TRBV2 with TRBJ2-7; 9 bases are a match to TRBD1. J gave up 6 bases and V 6 bases, and 3 bases lay outside the gene matches. CDR3 length equals 12 residues. Looked up from germline, CDR1 is SNHLY and CDR2 is FYNNEI.

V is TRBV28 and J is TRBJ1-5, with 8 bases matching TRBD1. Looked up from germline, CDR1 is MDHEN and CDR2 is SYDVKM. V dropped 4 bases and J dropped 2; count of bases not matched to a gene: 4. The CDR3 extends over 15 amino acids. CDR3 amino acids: CASSSLQGGNQPQHF. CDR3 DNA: TGTGCCAGCAGTTCGTTACAGGGGGGCAATCAGCCCCAGCATTTT.

For the CDR3, the DNA is TGTGCCAGCAGCTTAGGGCCGCCCCGGGACAGTCTGAACACTGAAGCTTTCTTT. This gives the protein CASSLGPPRDSLNTEAFF. The chain has TRBV11-3 and TRBJ1-1, with 7 bases fitting TRBD1. Unmatched junction bases numbered 11, after V lost 1 base and J lost 0 bases. The germline V gene encodes CDR1 SGHNT and CDR2 YENEEA. The CDR3 runs to 18 residues.

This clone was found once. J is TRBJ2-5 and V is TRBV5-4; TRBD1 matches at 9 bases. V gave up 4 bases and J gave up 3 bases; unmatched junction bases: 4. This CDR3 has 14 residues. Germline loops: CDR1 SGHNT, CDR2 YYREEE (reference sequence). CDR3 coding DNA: TGTGCCAGCAGCCAGACAGGGGGGGAAGAGACCCAGTACTTC. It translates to CASSQTGGEETQYF.

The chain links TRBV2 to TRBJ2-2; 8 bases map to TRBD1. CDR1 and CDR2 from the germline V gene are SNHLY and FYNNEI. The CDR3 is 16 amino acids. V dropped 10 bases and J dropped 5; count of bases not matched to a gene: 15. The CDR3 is CATEREQGGGTGELFF. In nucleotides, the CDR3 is TGTGCCACCGAAAGGGAACAGGGGGGCGGGACCGGGGAGCTGTTTTTT.

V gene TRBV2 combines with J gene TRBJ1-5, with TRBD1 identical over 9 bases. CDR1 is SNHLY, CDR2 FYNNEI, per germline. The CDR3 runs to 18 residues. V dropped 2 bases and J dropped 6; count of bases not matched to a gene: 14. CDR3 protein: CASSERGKPGQGIQPQHF. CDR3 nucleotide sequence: TGTGCCAGCAGTGAAAGGGGGAAACCGGGACAGGGAATTCAGCCCCAGCATTTT.

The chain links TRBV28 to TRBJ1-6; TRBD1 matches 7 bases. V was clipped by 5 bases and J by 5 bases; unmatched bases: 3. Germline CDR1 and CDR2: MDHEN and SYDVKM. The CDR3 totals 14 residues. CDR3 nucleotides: TGTGCCAGCAGTCTCGACAGGGATAATTCACCCCTCCACTTT. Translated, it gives CASSLDRDNSPLHF.

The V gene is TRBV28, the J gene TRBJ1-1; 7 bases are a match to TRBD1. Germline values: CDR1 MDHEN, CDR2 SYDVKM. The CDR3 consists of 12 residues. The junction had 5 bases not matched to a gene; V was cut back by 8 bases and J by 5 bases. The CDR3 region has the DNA TGTGCCAGCGGACCACAGGGGACTGAAGCTTTCTTT. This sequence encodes CASGPQGTEAFF.

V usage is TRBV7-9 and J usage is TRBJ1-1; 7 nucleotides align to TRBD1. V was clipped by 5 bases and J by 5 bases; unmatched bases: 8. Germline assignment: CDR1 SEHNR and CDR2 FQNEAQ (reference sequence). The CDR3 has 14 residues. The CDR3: CASSPRAGGTEAFF. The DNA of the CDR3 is TGTGCCAGCAGCCCTAGGGCAGGGGGTACTGAAGCTTTCTTT.

CDR3: CASSSNQPQHF. In DNA form, the CDR3 reads TGTGCCAGTAGTAGCAATCAGCCCCAGCATTTT. The chain employs TRBV19 and TRBJ1-5; D remains ambiguous. This CDR3 contains 11 residues. The V gene's germline CDR1 is LNHDA and CDR2 SQIVND (reference sequence). V dropped 4 bases and J dropped 2 bases, with 0 bases sitting between them.

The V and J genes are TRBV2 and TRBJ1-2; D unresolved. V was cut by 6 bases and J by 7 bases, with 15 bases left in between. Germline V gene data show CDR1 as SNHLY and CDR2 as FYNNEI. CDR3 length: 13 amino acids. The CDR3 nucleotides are TGTGCCAGCAGCCAAAGCGCCTTCAGTGGCTACACCTTC. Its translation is CASSQSAFSGYTF.

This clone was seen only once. In DNA, the CDR3 is TGCGCCAGCAGCTTGGAAGGGACAGCCTACGAGCAGTACTTC. This codes for CASSLEGTAYEQYF. The V gene is TRBV5-1, the J gene TRBJ2-7, with 7 bases that match TRBD1. Germline V gene lookup returns CDR1 SGHRS and CDR2 YFSETQ. The J segment lost 2 bases and the V segment lost 0 bases, leaving 2 bases of the junction unmatched. The CDR3 length is 14 residues.

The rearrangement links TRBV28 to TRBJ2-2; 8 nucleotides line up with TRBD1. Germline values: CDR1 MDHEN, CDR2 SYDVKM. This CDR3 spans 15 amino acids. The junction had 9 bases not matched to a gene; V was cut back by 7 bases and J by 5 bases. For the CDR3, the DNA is TGTGCCAGCAACGGGGCTACAGGGGGAACCGGGGAGCTGTTTTTT. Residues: CASNGATGGTGELFF.

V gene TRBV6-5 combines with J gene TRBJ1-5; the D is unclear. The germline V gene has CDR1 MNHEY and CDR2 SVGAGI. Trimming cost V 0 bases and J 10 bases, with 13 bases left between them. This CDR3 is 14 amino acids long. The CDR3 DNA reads TGTGCCAGCAGTTACTCCGCCGGAGAGCTACCCCAGCATTTT. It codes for CASSYSAGELPQHF.

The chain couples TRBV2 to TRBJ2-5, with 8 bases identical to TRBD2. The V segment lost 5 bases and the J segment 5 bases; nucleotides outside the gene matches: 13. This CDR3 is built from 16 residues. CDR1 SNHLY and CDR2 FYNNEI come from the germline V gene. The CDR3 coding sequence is TGTGCCAGCAGTCGCAGACTAGCGCGAACAGGGGAGACCCAGTACTTC. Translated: CASSRRLARTGETQYF.

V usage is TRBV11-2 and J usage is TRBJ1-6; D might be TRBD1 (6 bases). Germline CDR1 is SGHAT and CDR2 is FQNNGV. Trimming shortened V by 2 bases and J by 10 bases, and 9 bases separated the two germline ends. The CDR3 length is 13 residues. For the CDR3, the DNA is TGTGCCAGCAGCTTACGACAGGCCTCACCCCTCCACTTT. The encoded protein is CASSLRQASPLHF. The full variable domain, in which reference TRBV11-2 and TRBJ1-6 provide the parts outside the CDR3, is EAGVAQSPRYKIIEKRQSVAFWCNPISGHATLYWYQQILGQGPKLLIQFQNNGVVDDSQLPKDRFSAERLKGVDSTLKIQPAKLEDSAVYLCASSLRQASPLHFGNGTRLTVT.

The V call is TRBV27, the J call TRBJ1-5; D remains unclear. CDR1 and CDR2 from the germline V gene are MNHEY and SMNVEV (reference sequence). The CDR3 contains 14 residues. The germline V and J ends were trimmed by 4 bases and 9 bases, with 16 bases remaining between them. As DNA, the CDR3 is TGTGCCAGCAGTTCCGGGGAAGGTGATCGGCCCCAGCATTTT. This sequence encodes CASSSGEGDRPQHF.

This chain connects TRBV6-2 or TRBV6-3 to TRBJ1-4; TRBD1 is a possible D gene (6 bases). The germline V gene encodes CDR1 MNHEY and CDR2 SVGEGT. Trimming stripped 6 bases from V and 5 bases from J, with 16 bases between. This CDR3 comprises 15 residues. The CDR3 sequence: CASSSPGARNEKLFF. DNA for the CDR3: TGTGCCAGCAGCTCTCCAGGGGCGCGAAATGAAAAACTGTTTTTT.

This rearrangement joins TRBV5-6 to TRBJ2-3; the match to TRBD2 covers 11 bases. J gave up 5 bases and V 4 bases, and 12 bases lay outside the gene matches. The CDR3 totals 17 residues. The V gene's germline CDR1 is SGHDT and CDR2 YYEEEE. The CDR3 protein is CASSLLLAGGPVDTQYF. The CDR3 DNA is TGTGCCAGCAGCCTACTATTAGCGGGAGGGCCTGTAGATACGCAGTATTTT.

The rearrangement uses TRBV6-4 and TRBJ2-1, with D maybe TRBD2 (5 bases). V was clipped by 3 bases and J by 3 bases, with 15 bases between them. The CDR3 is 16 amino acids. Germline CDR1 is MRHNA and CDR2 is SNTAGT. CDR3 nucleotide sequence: TGTGCCAGCAGTGATGGGGAGATCGGGGACTACAATGAGCAGTTCTTC. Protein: CASSDGEIGDYNEQFF.

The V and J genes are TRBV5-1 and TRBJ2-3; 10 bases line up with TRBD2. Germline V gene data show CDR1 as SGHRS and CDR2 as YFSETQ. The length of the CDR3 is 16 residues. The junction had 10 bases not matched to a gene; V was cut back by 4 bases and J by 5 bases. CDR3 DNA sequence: TGCGCCAGCAGCGTCCCTCTAGCGGGAGTGGTAGATACGCAGTATTTT. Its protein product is CASSVPLAGVVDTQYF.

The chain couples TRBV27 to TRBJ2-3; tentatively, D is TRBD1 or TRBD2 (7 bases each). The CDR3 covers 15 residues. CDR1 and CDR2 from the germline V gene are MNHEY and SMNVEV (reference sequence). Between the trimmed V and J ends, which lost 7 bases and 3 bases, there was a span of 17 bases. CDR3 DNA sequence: TGTGCCAGCACCCAGGGGGGGGGAACGACAGATACGCAGTATTTT. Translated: CASTQGGGTTDTQYF.